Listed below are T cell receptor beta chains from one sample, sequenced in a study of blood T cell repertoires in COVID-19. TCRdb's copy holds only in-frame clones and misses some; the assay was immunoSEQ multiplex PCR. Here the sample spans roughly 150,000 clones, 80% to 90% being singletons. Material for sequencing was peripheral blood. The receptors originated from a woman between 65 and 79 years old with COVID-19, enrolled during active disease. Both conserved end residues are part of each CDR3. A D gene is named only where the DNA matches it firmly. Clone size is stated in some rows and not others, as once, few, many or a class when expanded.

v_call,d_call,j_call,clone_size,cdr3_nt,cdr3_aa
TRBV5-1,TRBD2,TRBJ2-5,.,TGCGCCAGCAGCTTGTTTCTAGCGGGGGAACAAGAGACCCAGTACTTC,CASSLFLAGEQETQYF
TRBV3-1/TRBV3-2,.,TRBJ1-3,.,TGTGCCAGCAGCCAGGAGGTGGGAGGGCCCTTCTCTGGAAACACCATATATTTT,CASSQEVGGPFSGNTIYF
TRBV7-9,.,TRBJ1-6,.,TGTGCCAGCAGCGTAGGGACATACAATTCACCCCTCCACTTT,CASSVGTYNSPLHF
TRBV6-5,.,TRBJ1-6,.,TGTGCCAGCACCCGGGTTAACGAAAAGGTATCACCCCTCCACTTT,CASTRVNEKVSPLHF
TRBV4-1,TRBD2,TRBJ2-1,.,TGCGCCAGCAGTATCAGCGGGGGGGGGTACAATGAGCAGTTCTTC,CASSISGGGYNEQFF
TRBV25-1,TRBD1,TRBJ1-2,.,TGTGCCAGCAGTGAACGGGACAGGGATCCTAGAGGCTACACCTTC,CASSERDRDPRGYTF
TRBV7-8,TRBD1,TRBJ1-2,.,TGTGCCAGCAGCTTAGCGAGGGACAGTCCTAACTATGGCTACACCTTC,CASSLARDSPNYGYTF
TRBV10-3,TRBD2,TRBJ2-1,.,TGTGCCATCAAAGAGACTAGCGTAGATGAGCAGTTCTTC,CAIKETSVDEQFF
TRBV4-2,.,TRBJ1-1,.,TGTGCCAGCAGCCCCTTTTCGGGGACTGAAGCTTTCTTT,CASSPFSGTEAFF
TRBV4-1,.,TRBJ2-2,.,TGCGCCAGCAGCCAAGGCCTAAAGACCGGGGAGCTGTTTTTT,CASSQGLKTGELFF
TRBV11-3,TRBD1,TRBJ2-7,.,TGTGCCAGCAGCTCCGGGACAGGGGGATCCTACGAGCAGTACTTC,CASSSGTGGSYEQYF
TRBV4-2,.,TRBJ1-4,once,TGTGCCAGCAGCCACGGGGTTCCCAATGAAAAACTGTTTTTT,CASSHGVPNEKLFF
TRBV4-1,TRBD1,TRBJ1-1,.,TGCGCCAGCAGCCAAGTCCGGACAGGGGGATTTGTCGGCACTGAAGCTTTCTTT,CASSQVRTGGFVGTEAFF
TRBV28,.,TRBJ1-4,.,TGTGCCAGCAGGCGCGGGTTGTCAACTAATGAAAAACTGTTTTTT,CASRRGLSTNEKLFF
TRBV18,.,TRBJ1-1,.,TGTGCCAGCTCACCGTCCGACAGCCTGAACACTGAAGCTTTCTTT,CASSPSDSLNTEAFF
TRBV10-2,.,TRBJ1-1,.,TGCGCCAGCAGTCTAGTGTCGACGGGTGAGACTGAAGCTTTCTTT,CASSLVSTGETEAFF
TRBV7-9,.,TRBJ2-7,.,TGTGCCAGCAGCGTAATACAGGGAGGGCTCTACGAGCAGTACTTC,CASSVIQGGLYEQYF
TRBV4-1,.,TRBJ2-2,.,TGCGCCAGCAGCCTCGGAGCGGCAGTTATGACCGGGGAGCTGTTTTTT,CASSLGAAVMTGELFF
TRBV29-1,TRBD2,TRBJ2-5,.,TGCAGCGTTGAGGCCCTAGCGGAAGAGACCCAGTACTTC,CSVEALAEETQYF
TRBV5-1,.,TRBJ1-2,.,TGCGCCAGCAGCAGGGGGGGCTATGGCTACACCTTC,CASSRGGYGYTF